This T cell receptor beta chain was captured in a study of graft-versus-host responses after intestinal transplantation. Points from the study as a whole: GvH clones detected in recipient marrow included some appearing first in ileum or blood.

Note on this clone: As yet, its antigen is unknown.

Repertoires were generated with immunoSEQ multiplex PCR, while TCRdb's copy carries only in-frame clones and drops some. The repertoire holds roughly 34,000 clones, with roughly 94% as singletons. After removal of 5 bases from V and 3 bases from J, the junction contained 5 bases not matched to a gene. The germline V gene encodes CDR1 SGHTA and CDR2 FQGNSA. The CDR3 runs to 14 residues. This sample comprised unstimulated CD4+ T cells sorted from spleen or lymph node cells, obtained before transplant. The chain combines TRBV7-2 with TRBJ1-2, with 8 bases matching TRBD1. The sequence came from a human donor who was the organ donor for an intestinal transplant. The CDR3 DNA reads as TGTGCCAGCAGCATCTCAGGGGGCGACTATGGCTACACCTTC. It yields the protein CASSISGGDYGYTF.